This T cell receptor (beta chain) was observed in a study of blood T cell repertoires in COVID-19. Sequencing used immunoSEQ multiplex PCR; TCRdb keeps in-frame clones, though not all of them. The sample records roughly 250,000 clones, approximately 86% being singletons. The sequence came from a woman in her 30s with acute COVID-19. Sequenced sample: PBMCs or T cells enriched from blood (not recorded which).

The CDR3: CASSQRDRGGTQYF. CDR3 in DNA: TGTGCCAGCAGCCAACGTGACAGGGGTGGTACGCAGTATTTT. The chain has TRBV3-1 (or the pseudogene TRBV3-2) and TRBJ2-3; TRBD1 agrees at 8 bases. CDR1 LGHDT and CDR2 YNNKEL come from the germline V gene (reference sequence). V gave up 2 bases and J gave up 8 bases; unmatched junction bases: 6. The CDR3 spans 14 residues.